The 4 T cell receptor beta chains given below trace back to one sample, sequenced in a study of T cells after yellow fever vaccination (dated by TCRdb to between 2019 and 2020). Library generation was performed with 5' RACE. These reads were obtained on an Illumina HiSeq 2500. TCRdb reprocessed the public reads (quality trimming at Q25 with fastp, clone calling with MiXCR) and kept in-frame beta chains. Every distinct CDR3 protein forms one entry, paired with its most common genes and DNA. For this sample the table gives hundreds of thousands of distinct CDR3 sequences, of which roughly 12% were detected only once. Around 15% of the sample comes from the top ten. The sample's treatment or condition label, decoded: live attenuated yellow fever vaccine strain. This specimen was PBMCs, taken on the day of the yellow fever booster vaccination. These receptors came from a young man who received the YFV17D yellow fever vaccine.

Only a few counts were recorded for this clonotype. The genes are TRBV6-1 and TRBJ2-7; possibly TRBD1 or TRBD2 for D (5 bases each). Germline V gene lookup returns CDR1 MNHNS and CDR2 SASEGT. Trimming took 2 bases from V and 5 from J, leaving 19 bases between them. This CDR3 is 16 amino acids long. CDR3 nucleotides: TGTGCCAGCAGTGAATGGGGCAGGGCGGGTACCCACGAGCAGTACTTC. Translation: CASSEWGRAGTHEQYF.

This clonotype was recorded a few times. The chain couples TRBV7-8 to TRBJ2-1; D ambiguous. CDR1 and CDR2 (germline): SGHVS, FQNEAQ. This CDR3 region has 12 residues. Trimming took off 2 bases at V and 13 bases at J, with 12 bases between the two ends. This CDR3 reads CASSLSLDLQFF. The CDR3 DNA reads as TGTGCCAGCAGCTTAAGCTTAGATCTCCAGTTCTTC.

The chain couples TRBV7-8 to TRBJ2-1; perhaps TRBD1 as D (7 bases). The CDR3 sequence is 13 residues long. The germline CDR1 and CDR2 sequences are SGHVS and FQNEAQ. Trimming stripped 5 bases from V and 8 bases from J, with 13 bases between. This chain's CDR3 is CASSQGGRDEQFF. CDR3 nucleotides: TGTGCCAGCAGCCAGGGGGGTCGCGATGAGCAGTTCTTC.

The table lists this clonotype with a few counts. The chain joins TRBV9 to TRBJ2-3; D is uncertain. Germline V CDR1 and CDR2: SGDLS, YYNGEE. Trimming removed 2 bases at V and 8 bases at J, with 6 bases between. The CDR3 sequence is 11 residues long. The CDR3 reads CASSVHGTQYF. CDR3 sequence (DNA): TGTGCCAGCAGCGTCCATGGTACGCAGTATTTT.